The 11 T cell receptor beta chains below were found in one sample sequenced in a study of blood T cell repertoires in COVID-19. Method: immunoSEQ multiplex PCR; TCRdb's copy keeps in-frame clones and lacks some. In the table there are 200,000 to 250,000 clones, 70% to 90% of which are singletons. Material for sequencing was PBMCs or T cells enriched from blood (not recorded which). The receptors were gathered from a man aged 25 to 40 who had recovered from COVID-19.

V usage is TRBV28 and J usage is TRBJ1-1; TRBD1 matches at 8 bases. The V gene end was trimmed by 8 bases and the J gene end by 8 bases; junction bases not matched to a gene: 13. Germline values: CDR1 MDHEN, CDR2 SYDVKM. The CDR3 is 14 amino acids. CDR3: CASETGATSREAFF. CDR3 bases: TGTGCCAGCGAGACAGGGGCTACTTCGAGGGAAGCTTTCTTT.

The CDR3 loop reads CASSPDLYGTSRAGEQYF. The CDR3 bases are TGTGCCAGCTCACCCGACTTATATGGGACTAGCCGGGCGGGCGAGCAGTACTTC. The rearrangement links TRBV18 to TRBJ2-7; 9 bases are shared with TRBD2. This CDR3 spans 18 amino acids. Germline V lookup: CDR1 KGHSH, CDR2 LQKENI. V lost 3 bases to trimming and J lost 6 bases; unmatched junction nucleotides: 18.

This clone appeared a single time. The chain uses TRBV12-5 and TRBJ1-2; D unresolved. The V gene lost 3 bases and the J gene lost 8 bases, with 7 bases spanning the gap. CDR1 is LGHNT and CDR2 is FRNRAP in the germline V gene. The CDR3 has 11 residues. DNA for the CDR3: TGTGCTAGTGGTTTTTCTCAGGGCTACACCTTC. This translates into CASGFSQGYTF.

The chain couples TRBV28 to TRBJ1-6, with 7 bases fitting TRBD1. Germline V gene lookup returns CDR1 MDHEN and CDR2 SYDVKM. The CDR3 runs 17 residues. The V gene end was trimmed by 4 bases and the J gene end by 0 bases; junction bases not matched to a gene: 6. The DNA of the CDR3 is TGTGCCAGCAGTTCAGGACAGGCGAGCTCCTATAATTCACCCCTCCACTTT. Protein: CASSSGQASSYNSPLHF.

The rearrangement uses TRBV5-1 and TRBJ1-1; 7 nucleotides match TRBD1. The CDR3 is made up of 15 amino acids. Per the germline V gene, CDR1 is SGHRS and CDR2 is YFSETQ. The V gene end was trimmed by 2 bases and the J gene end by 1 base; junction bases not matched to a gene: 5. The CDR3 is CASSLRQGWNTEAFF. The CDR3 nucleotides read TGCGCCAGCAGCTTAAGACAGGGTTGGAACACTGAAGCTTTCTTT.

V is TRBV28 and J is TRBJ2-7, with D uncertain. The germline CDR1 and CDR2 sequences are MDHEN and SYDVKM. The CDR3 is made up of 15 amino acids. V was shortened by 7 bases and J by 4 bases, with 20 bases between the two germline ends. CDR3 in amino acids: CASTLSGGGTYEQYF. CDR3 DNA: TGTGCCAGCACCTTAAGTGGTGGTGGTACTTACGAGCAGTACTTC.

V is TRBV4-3 and J is TRBJ2-7; no clear D gene. V was shortened by 0 bases and J by 2 bases, with 17 bases between the two germline ends. This CDR3 has 17 residues. CDR1 and CDR2 from the germline V gene are LGHNA and YSLEER. The CDR3 is CASSQDVVFLPAYEQYF. CDR3 nucleotide sequence: TGCGCCAGCAGCCAAGACGTGGTTTTTTTACCAGCCTACGAGCAGTACTTC.

This chain links TRBV12-3 or TRBV12-4 with TRBJ1-5; D is uncertain. CDR3 length: 12 amino acids. Trimming left V 3 bases short and J 5 bases short, with 5 bases between. The CDR3 sequence is CASSFFYQPQHF. The CDR3 nucleotides read TGTGCCAGCAGTTTCTTCTATCAGCCCCAGCATTTT.

The chain couples TRBV6-4 to TRBJ2-3; D is unclear. With 11 bases removed from V and 1 base from J, the gap between germline ends came to 13 bases. The CDR3 runs to 13 residues. Germline V gives CDR1 MRHNA, CDR2 SNTAGT. CDR3 region: CAGKLDGTDTQYF. In DNA form, the CDR3 reads TGTGCCGGCAAGCTAGATGGCACAGATACGCAGTATTTT.

This chain joins TRBV6-5 and TRBJ1-3, with 9 bases aligning to TRBD1. The CDR3 has 15 residues. Germline lookup yields CDR1 MNHEY and CDR2 SVGAGI. Trimming cost V 6 bases and J 2 bases; bases outside gene matches: 5. CDR3 protein: CASRAGTGPGNTIYF. The DNA of the CDR3 is TGTGCCAGCAGGGCCGGGACAGGGCCTGGAAACACCATATATTTT.

The J gene is TRBJ2-1, the V gene TRBV5-1, with 10 nucleotides matching TRBD2. The CDR3 length is 16 residues. Germline CDR1 reads SGHRS; CDR2 reads YFSETQ. The V gene end was trimmed by 3 bases and the J gene end by 0 bases; junction bases not matched to a gene: 3. The CDR3 sequence is CASSYSSGSSYNEQFF. CDR3 coding DNA: TGCGCCAGCAGCTACTCTAGCGGGAGCTCCTACAATGAGCAGTTCTTC.